This TCR beta chain was captured by sequencing in a study of blood T cell repertoires in COVID-19. The V segment lost 5 bases and the J segment 9 bases; nucleotides outside the gene matches: 6. Germline-derived CDR1 and CDR2 are LNHDA and SQIVND (reference sequence). The CDR3 contains 15 residues. This clone has a handful of counts. Individuals drawn from about two dozen US areas were roughly 18 to 95 years old. In assigning cohorts, the study relied on participant-reported clinical history. Donors in Cohort 3 counted as recovered after two negative PCRs, clearance, or symptom resolution. As originally analysed: How many nucleated cells were present was estimated from reference gene primer amplification. Repertoires were generated with immunoSEQ multiplex PCR, while TCRdb's copy carries only in-frame clones and drops some. That table gives V, J and clone size, and the DNA gave D and trimming. This table holds about 150,000 clones, about 86% found once.

The chain joins TRBV19 to TRBJ1-6, with 11 bases lining up with TRBD1. Specimen: PBMCs or T cells enriched from blood (not recorded which). The clonotype originates from a man aged 50 to 59 who had recovered from COVID-19. The CDR3 loop reads CASSPGTGGFSPLHF. The CDR3 nucleotides read TGTGCCAGTAGTCCCGGGACAGGGGGATTTTCACCCCTCCACTTT.